The 30 T cell receptor beta chains below were found in one sample sequenced in a study of T cell repertoires in aging, cancer and after chemotherapy. Multiplex touch-down PCR with TRB-A/B primers amplified rearranged V-D-J TRB sequences. Using its own MiXCR run on the multiplex PCR reads, TCRdb lists one record per CDR3 protein. Among 5,300 or so distinct CDR3 sequences listed, approximately 30% were seen once. The template was genomic DNA from peripheral blood, not RNA. The material sequenced was blood. These receptors were taken from a human donor with a solid tumor.

By sample share, this clonotype is medium-sized. CDR3 sequence: CASSLETDTQYF. The CDR3 nucleotides are TGTGCCAGCAGCCTAGAGACAGATACGCAGTATTTT. The rearrangement links TRBV6-1 to TRBJ2-3; D gene uncertain. This CDR3 is 12 amino acids long. The V gene's germline CDR1 is MNHNS and CDR2 SASEGT. V shed 6 bases and J shed 3 bases, with 7 bases lying between them.

This clonotype was counted between two and nine times. This sequence joins TRBV20-1 and TRBJ1-5, with 7 bases aligning to TRBD1. The V segment lost 4 bases and the J segment 2 bases; nucleotides outside the gene matches: 2. Germline V gene data show CDR1 as DFQATT and CDR2 as SNEGSKA (reference sequence). The CDR3 has 13 residues. CDR3 protein: CSATTGGNQPQHF. Here the CDR3 DNA reads TGCAGTGCTACCACAGGGGGCAATCAGCCCCAGCATTTT.

The chain joins TRBV5-6 to TRBJ2-1, with TRBD2 matching over 7 bases. V lost 0 bases and J lost 0; bases outside the gene matches: 9. This CDR3 has 18 amino acids. Germline V gene sequence: CDR1 SGHDT, CDR2 YYEEEE. DNA of the CDR3: TGTGCCAGCAGCTTGGACCTAGCGGAGGACCGCTCCTACAATGAGCAGTTCTTC. Its translation: CASSLDLAEDRSYNEQFF.

This chain uses TRBV2 with TRBJ1-5, with no clear D. Germline-derived CDR1 and CDR2 are SNHLY and FYNNEI. V dropped 7 bases and J dropped 3 bases, with 13 bases sitting between them. This CDR3 contains 14 residues. The CDR3 sequence is CASTKADSNQPQHF. CDR3 DNA sequence: TGTGCCAGCACCAAAGCAGATTCCAATCAGCCCCAGCATTTT.

This clonotype was detected only a few times. J is TRBJ2-3 and V is TRBV20-1, with D possibly being TRBD1 (5 bases). From germline, CDR1 is DFQATT and CDR2 SNEGSKA (reference sequence). The CDR3 runs to 13 residues. Trimming stripped 6 bases from V and 0 bases from J, with 10 bases between. CDR3 region: CSARTRSTDTQYF. The CDR3 DNA reads TGCAGTGCGAGGACAAGGAGCACAGATACGCAGTATTTT.

In its sample, this clonotype ranks as medium-sized. The gene calls are TRBV27 and TRBJ1-4; a possible D gene is TRBD1 (6 bases). CDR1 and CDR2 (germline): MNHEY, SMNVEV (reference sequence). Trimming left V 4 bases short and J 7 bases short, with 16 bases between. This CDR3 region has 15 residues. The CDR3 reads CASSSLTGGGEKLFF. The CDR3 DNA is TGTGCCAGCAGTTCCTTGACAGGCGGGGGTGAAAAACTGTTTTTT.

The sample holds a few counts of this clonotype. V is TRBV27 and J is TRBJ1-1; 9 bases align to TRBD1. Germline V gene lookup returns CDR1 MNHEY and CDR2 SMNVEV (reference sequence). The length of the CDR3 is 15 residues. V lost 3 bases and J lost 3; bases outside the gene matches: 5. CDR3 coding DNA: TGTGCCAGCAGTTTCAGTACAGGGGGCTACACTGAAGCTTTCTTT. Its translation: CASSFSTGGYTEAFF.

Concerning this clonotype itself: This may be a read error, as it is one base from a much larger clone. This chain uses TRBV18 with TRBJ2-7; D remains unclear. V was pared by 2 bases and J by 4 bases, with 9 bases between. The CDR3 sequence is 13 residues long. Germline CDR1 is KGHSH and CDR2 is LQKENI. DNA for the CDR3: TGTGCCAGCTCACCAACTAACGGGTACGAGCAGTACTTC. Encoded protein: CASSPTNGYEQYF.

The chain recombines TRBV28 with TRBJ2-7; D is undetermined. The germline gives CDR1 MDHEN, CDR2 SYDVKM. V was pared by 5 bases and J by 4 bases, with 21 bases between. The CDR3 runs to 16 residues. This chain's CDR3 is CASSPRIPPSGYEQYF. The CDR3 DNA follows: TGTGCCAGCAGTCCCCGGATCCCCCCGAGTGGGTACGAGCAGTACTTC.

This clonotype showed up just a few times. The chain carries TRBV6-1 and TRBJ2-7; unclear D gene. This CDR3 has 12 amino acids. The germline V gene encodes CDR1 MNHNS and CDR2 SASEGT. Deletions cut 6 bases from V and 3 bases from J, with 9 bases between. The chain's CDR3 is CASRMWDYEQYF. The CDR3 DNA follows: TGTGCCAGCAGGATGTGGGACTACGAGCAGTACTTC.

This clonotype is medium-sized within its sample. The chain couples TRBV6-4 to TRBJ2-2; 8 bases line up with TRBD1. This CDR3 is 17 amino acids long. V was pared by 6 bases and J by 0 bases, with 9 bases of the junction left unmatched. The germline gives CDR1 MRHNA, CDR2 SNTAGT. CDR3 nucleotides: TGTGCCAGCAGCCGCGCCGGGACAGGATCGAACACCGGGGAGCTGTTTTTT. Translating it yields CASSRAGTGSNTGELFF.

By frequency in the sample, this clonotype is medium-sized. V is TRBV6-2 or TRBV6-3 and J is TRBJ2-1; the D gene is possibly TRBD2 (6 bases). Trimming cost V 0 bases and J 7 bases, with 16 bases left between them. The CDR3 runs 16 residues. Per germline, CDR1 MNHEY and CDR2 SVGEGT. CDR3 region: CASSYSSSGGRNEQFF. The CDR3 bases are TGTGCCAGCAGTTACTCGTCGAGCGGAGGGAGGAATGAGCAGTTCTTC.

Sample share makes this clonotype medium-sized. This chain connects TRBV27 to TRBJ2-2, with TRBD2 matching 11 bases. This CDR3 is 18 amino acids long. V trimming: 5 bases; J trimming: 0 bases; junction bases outside the gene matches: 8. Germline V gene sequence: CDR1 MNHEY, CDR2 SMNVEV (reference sequence). The CDR3 bases are TGTGCCAGCAGTCCGGGACTAGCGGAATTCGCGAACACCGGGGAGCTGTTTTTT. Its translation is CASSPGLAEFANTGELFF.

Remarks on this clonotype: One end of the junction fails to match germline, which may point to a read error. The chain combines TRBV27 with TRBJ2-1; D perhaps matches TRBD1 (6 bases). Germline V CDR1 and CDR2: MNHEY, SMNVEV (reference sequence). The CDR3 spans 13 residues. CDR3 protein: CTSNHPPGDEQFF. CDR3 coding DNA: TGTACCAGCAATCATCCGCCAGGGGATGAGCAGTTCTTC.

V and J are TRBV6-5 and TRBJ2-1, with 9 bases that match TRBD2. V lost 3 bases to trimming and J lost 1 base; unmatched junction nucleotides: 4. Per germline, CDR1 MNHEY and CDR2 SVGAGI. The CDR3 has 16 residues. The CDR3 loop reads CASSYFTSGSYNEQFF. CDR3 DNA: TGTGCCAGCAGTTATTTCACTAGCGGGTCCTACAATGAGCAGTTCTTC.

Judged by abundance, this clonotype is medium-sized. The V gene is TRBV6-2 or TRBV6-3, the J gene TRBJ2-7; D not resolved. Germline CDR1 reads MNHEY; CDR2 reads SVGEGT. This CDR3 is 11 amino acids long. With 7 bases removed from V and 5 bases from J, the gap between germline ends came to 9 bases. The CDR3 sequence: CASTQSHEQYF. The CDR3 DNA reads as TGTGCCAGCACCCAATCCCACGAGCAGTACTTC.

This clonotype turned up a few times. The V and J genes are TRBV6-2 or TRBV6-3 and TRBJ2-3; TRBD2 agrees at 9 bases. Per germline, CDR1 MNHEY and CDR2 SVGEGT. The CDR3 is 15 amino acids. V lost 7 bases, J lost 3 bases, and 8 bases stayed unmatched. The CDR3 region has the DNA TGTGCCAGCATTAATAGCGGGAGAGATACAGATACGCAGTATTTT. Protein: CASINSGRDTDTQYF.

By sample fraction, this clonotype is medium-sized. The rearrangement links TRBV24-1 to TRBJ2-3; no reliable D call. V was cut by 2 bases and J by 0 bases, with 8 bases left in between. Germline CDR1 and CDR2: KGHDR and SFDVKD. This CDR3 has 15 amino acids. The CDR3 bases are TGTGCCACCAGTGATTCGTCAGAAAGCACAGATACGCAGTATTTT. Protein sequence: CATSDSSESTDTQYF.

This clonotype was detected only a few times. The chain links TRBV7-9 to TRBJ2-7; TRBD2 is a possible D gene (5 bases). V was shortened by 5 bases and J by 4 bases, with 24 bases between the two germline ends. Germline lookup yields CDR1 SEHNR and CDR2 FQNEAQ (reference sequence). This CDR3 spans 17 amino acids. Here the CDR3 reads CASSGSGPARVPYEQYF. CDR3 nucleotides: TGTGCCAGCAGCGGAAGCGGCCCAGCGCGTGTGCCTTACGAGCAGTACTTC.

Judged by abundance, this clonotype is medium-sized. The chain uses TRBV19 and TRBJ2-7; D may be TRBD1 (6 bases). Trimming removed 5 bases from V and 3 bases from J, with 14 bases in between. In germline, CDR1 is LNHDA, CDR2 SQIVND (reference sequence). This CDR3 is built from 14 residues. The CDR3 loop is CASSPAGVNYEQYF. The CDR3 DNA reads TGTGCCAGTAGTCCGGCAGGGGTAAACTACGAGCAGTACTTC.

V and J are TRBV11-2 and TRBJ2-2; D gene uncertain. This CDR3 region has 12 residues. Germline V CDR1 and CDR2: SGHAT, FQNNGV. The V end lost 3 bases, the J end lost 5 bases, and 4 bases lay between the germline ends. CDR3 nucleotides: TGTGCCAGCAGCTTGGGTACCGGGGAGCTGTTTTTT. The encoded protein is CASSLGTGELFF.

V and J are TRBV24-1 and TRBJ2-2; 10 bases line up with TRBD1. The length of the CDR3 is 14 residues. The germline V gene has CDR1 KGHDR and CDR2 SFDVKD. Trimming took 7 bases from V and 6 from J; bases not matched to a gene: 4. The CDR3 bases are TGTGCCACCAGCCGGGACAGGGGTCCCGGGGAGCTGTTTTTT. Its translation: CATSRDRGPGELFF.

This clonotype turned up a few times. The chain joins TRBV5-1 to TRBJ2-3; 10 bases line up with TRBD2. This CDR3 region has 20 residues. After removal of 1 base from V and 4 bases from J, the junction contained 18 bases not matched to a gene. Germline CDR1 is SGHRS and CDR2 is YFSETQ. This CDR3 reads CASSLSQNKWLAGEADTQYF. CDR3 in DNA: TGCGCCAGCAGCTTGTCACAAAACAAATGGCTAGCGGGAGAGGCAGATACGCAGTATTTT.

This clonotype is classed as medium-sized. The chain joins TRBV15 to TRBJ1-6; D unclear. Per the germline V gene, CDR1 is LNHNV and CDR2 is YYDKDF (reference sequence). The CDR3 spans 13 residues. Trimming stripped 3 bases from V and 13 bases from J, with 13 bases between. The CDR3 DNA sequence: TGTGCCACCAGCAGGGGTGGCTATTGGCCCCTCCACTTT. It translates to CATSRGGYWPLHF.

By share of the sample, this clonotype is medium-sized (0.01 to 0.1%). V gene TRBV19 combines with J gene TRBJ1-6; D possibly corresponds to TRBD1 (5 bases). V lost 7 bases and J lost 6, with 13 bases in between. CDR3 length: 14 residues. The germline V gene has CDR1 LNHDA and CDR2 SQIVND (reference sequence). The CDR3 DNA sequence: TGTGCCAGTATCGCGGACACTTTTAATTCACCCCTCCACTTT. It yields the protein CASIADTFNSPLHF.

By share, this clonotype counts as medium-sized. In nucleotides, the CDR3 is TGTGCCAGCGGGCCACTAAATGAGCAGTTCTTC. Translating gives CASGPLNEQFF. This chain joins TRBV27 and TRBJ2-1; D ambiguous. The CDR3 contains 11 residues. Germline CDR1 and CDR2: MNHEY and SMNVEV (reference sequence). Trimming shortened V by 8 bases and J by 7 bases, and 9 bases separated the two germline ends.

This rearrangement joins TRBV20-1 to TRBJ1-5; TRBD1 agrees at 9 bases. The V and J ends lost 4 bases and 11 bases, in that order; junction bases with no gene match: 12. Germline CDR1 DFQATT, CDR2 SNEGSKA (reference sequence). The CDR3 has 14 amino acids. The CDR3 DNA follows: TGCAGTGCTAACCCGGGACAGGGTAGGACGACCCAGCATTTT. Translated, it gives CSANPGQGRTTQHF.

In its sample, this clonotype was seen a few times. The chain has TRBV5-1 and TRBJ2-7; 13 nucleotides agree with TRBD2. Germline V lookup: CDR1 SGHRS, CDR2 YFSETQ. V dropped 7 bases and J dropped 5; count of bases not matched to a gene: 9. CDR3 length: 15 amino acids. This CDR3 reads CASYDTGLAGDEQYF. The CDR3 DNA follows: TGCGCCAGCTACGATACTGGACTAGCGGGAGACGAGCAGTACTTC. The whole variable domain, filled in from reference TRBV5-1 and TRBJ2-7, reads KAGVTQTPRYLIKTRGQQVTLSCSPISGHRSVSWYQQTPGQGLQFLFEYFSETQRNKGNFPGRFSGRQFSNSRSEMNVSTLELGDSALYLCASYDTGLAGDEQYFGPGTRLTVT.

This clonotype showed up just a few times. The chain uses TRBV21-1 and TRBJ1-4; the table's D gene call, TRBD1, was not cross checked with the DNA. TRBV21-1 counts as a pseudogene. CDR3 size: 21 residues. The DNA of the CDR3 is TGTGCCAGCAGCAAAGCGCTGGAGGGGATAAGTTCCCCGACAGGAGGGGAAAAACTGTTTTTT. Translation: CASSKALEGISSPTGGEKLFF.

By frequency in the sample, this clonotype is medium-sized. The chain links TRBV15 to TRBJ2-1; possible D gene TRBD1, 6 bases. CDR1 LNHNV and CDR2 YYDKDF come from the germline V gene (reference sequence). The CDR3 runs to 14 residues. Trimming removed 4 bases from V and 7 bases from J, with 14 bases in between. As DNA, the CDR3 is TGTGCCACCAGCACGGGACAAGGTGGAAATGAGCAGTTCTTC. Translated, it gives CATSTGQGGNEQFF.